One sample yielded the 7 T cell receptor beta chains listed below, sequenced in a study of blood T cells in healthy people across ages. A sample-barcoded 5' primer and a J-beta primer mix were used in a second PCR of about 7 to 12 cycles. TCRdb reprocessed the 5' RACE reads via MiXCR and lists one record per CDR3 protein. The data show approximately 700,000 distinct CDR3 sequences, about a third seen once. The sequenced sample consisted of blood. These receptors all come from a woman aged 80 or older in good health.

This clonotype has more than one count but fewer than ten. V usage is TRBV3-1 and J usage is TRBJ2-3; perhaps D is TRBD1 or TRBD2 (6 bases each). Trimming cost V 1 base and J 3 bases, with 11 bases left between them. Germline V gives CDR1 LGHDT, CDR2 YNNKEL (reference sequence). This CDR3 region has 15 residues. CDR3 protein: CASSQGQAGTDTQYF. For the CDR3, the DNA is TGTGCCAGCAGCCAAGGACAGGCGGGGACAGATACGCAGTATTTT.

Of note for this clonotype: This may be a read error: a much more frequent sequence differs by one nucleotide. This chain connects TRBV9 to TRBJ1-2; D not resolved. The CDR3 runs to 13 residues. CDR1 and CDR2 (germline): SGDLS, YYNGEE. CDR3 DNA sequence: TGTGCCAGCAGCGTAGCAGCAAACTATGGCCACACCTTC. Its protein is CASSVAANYGHTF.

The sample holds a few counts of this clonotype. The CDR3 nucleotides are TGTGCCACCAGCAGAGATACGAGGGGCTGGGCCGGGGAGCTGTTTTTT. It yields the protein CATSRDTRGWAGELFF. The chain links TRBV15 to TRBJ2-2, with D perhaps being TRBD1 or TRBD2 (5 bases each). The V gene's germline CDR1 is LNHNV and CDR2 YYDKDF (reference sequence). V was shortened by 0 bases and J by 6 bases, with 14 bases between the two germline ends. CDR3 size: 16 residues.

This sequence joins TRBV30 and TRBJ1-1, with D perhaps TRBD1 (5 bases). Trimming stripped 0 bases from V and 1 base from J, with 15 bases between. The CDR3 consists of 16 residues. Germline CDR1 reads GTSNPN; CDR2 reads SVGIG (reference sequence). The CDR3 sequence: CAWSVQRGMENTEAFF. The CDR3 DNA sequence: TGTGCCTGGAGTGTCCAGCGGGGGATGGAGAACACTGAAGCTTTCTTT.

This clonotype has a count of ten or more. CDR3 sequence reads: CASSLGQTRGKLFF. The CDR3 DNA is TGTGCCAGCAGCTTGGGACAGACGCGGGGAAAACTGTTTTTT. The chain employs TRBV7-2 and TRBJ1-4, with 7 bases matching TRBD1. Per the germline V gene, CDR1 is SGHTA and CDR2 is FQGNSA. V trimming: 3 bases; J trimming: 10 bases; junction bases outside the gene matches: 8. The CDR3 consists of 14 residues.

A remark on this clonotype: A read error may be the cause here, since a much bigger clone is one base away. The chain carries TRBV6-2 or TRBV6-3 and TRBJ2-1, with D possibly TRBD2 on 6 matching bases. From germline, CDR1 is MNHEY and CDR2 SVGEGT. The CDR3 is 16 residues long. Trimming took 4 bases from V and 0 from J, leaving 13 bases between them. CDR3 coding DNA: TGTGCCAGCAGTTCTTTAGGCGGGGCCTCCTACAATGAGCAGTTCTTC. Translated, it gives CASSSLGGASYNEQFF.

This clonotype was seen many times. The chain combines TRBV3-1 with TRBJ2-1, with D unclear. The germline CDR1 and CDR2 sequences are LGHDT and YNNKEL (reference sequence). V dropped 1 base and J dropped 1 base, with 14 bases sitting between them. CDR3 length equals 17 residues. The DNA for the CDR3 is TGTGCCAGCAGCCAAGTCCCCGTACGACTTTCCTACAATGAGCAGTTCTTC. Translated: CASSQVPVRLSYNEQFF.